This TCR beta chain was documented in a study of blood T cell repertoires in COVID-19. Study-level information: COVID-19 samples from acute and convalescent phases originated in the United States, Italy and Spain. T cells, B-cell-depleted T cells, or PBMCs supplied cDNA or gDNA.

This CDR3 is 16 amino acids long. V dropped 6 bases and J dropped 4; count of bases not matched to a gene: 7. Germline V gene data show CDR1 as MNHEY and CDR2 as SVGEGT. Original methodology: Nucleated cell number was recorded as an estimate derived from reference gene primer amplification. The assay was immunoSEQ multiplex PCR, and TCRdb's table has in-frame clones only and misses some. D and trimming come from the DNA, and the V and J calls and clone size come from that table. The sample includes over 85,000 clones, approximately 90% of them seen just once. This rearrangement joins TRBV6-2 or TRBV6-3 to TRBJ2-1, with 12 bases identical to TRBD2. Sequencing was done on a sample of peripheral blood. This sequence was found in a man in his 70s with acute or convalescent COVID-19. The CDR3 sequence: CASSPGLAGRYNEQFF. The CDR3 DNA reads as TGTGCCAGCAGCCCAGGACTAGCGGGGCGGTACAATGAGCAGTTCTTC.